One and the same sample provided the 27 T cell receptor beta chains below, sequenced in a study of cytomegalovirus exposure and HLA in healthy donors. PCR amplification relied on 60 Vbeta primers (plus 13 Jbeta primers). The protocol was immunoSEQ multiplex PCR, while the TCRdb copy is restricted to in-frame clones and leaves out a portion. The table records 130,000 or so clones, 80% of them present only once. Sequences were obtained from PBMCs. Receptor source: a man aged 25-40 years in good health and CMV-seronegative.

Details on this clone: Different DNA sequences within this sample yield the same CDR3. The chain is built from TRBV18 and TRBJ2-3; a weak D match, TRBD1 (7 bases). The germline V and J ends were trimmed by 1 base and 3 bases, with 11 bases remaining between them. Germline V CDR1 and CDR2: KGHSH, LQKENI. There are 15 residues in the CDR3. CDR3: CASSPLQGRTDTQYF. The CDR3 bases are TGTGCCAGCTCACCACTACAGGGGAGGACAGATACGCAGTATTTT.

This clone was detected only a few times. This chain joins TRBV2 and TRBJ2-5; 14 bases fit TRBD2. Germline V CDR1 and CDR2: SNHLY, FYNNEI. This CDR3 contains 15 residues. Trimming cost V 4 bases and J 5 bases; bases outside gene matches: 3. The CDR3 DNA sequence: TGTGCCAGCAGTGGACTAGCGGGAGGGGGGGAGACCCAGTACTTC. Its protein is CASSGLAGGGETQYF.

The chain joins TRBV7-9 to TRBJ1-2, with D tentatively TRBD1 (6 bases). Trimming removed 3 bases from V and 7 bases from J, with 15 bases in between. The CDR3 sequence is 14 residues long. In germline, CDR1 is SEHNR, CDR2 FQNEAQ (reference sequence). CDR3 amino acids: CASSFSDRSGGYTF. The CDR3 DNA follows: TGTGCCAGCAGCTTCTCTGACAGGTCTGGTGGCTACACCTTC. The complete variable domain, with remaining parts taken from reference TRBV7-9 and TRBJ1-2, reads DTGVSQNPRHKITKRGQNVTFRCDPISEHNRLYWYRQTLGQGPEFLTYFQNEAQLEKSRLLSDRFSAERPKGSFSTLEIQRTEQGDSAMYLCASSFSDRSGGYTFGSGTRLTVV.

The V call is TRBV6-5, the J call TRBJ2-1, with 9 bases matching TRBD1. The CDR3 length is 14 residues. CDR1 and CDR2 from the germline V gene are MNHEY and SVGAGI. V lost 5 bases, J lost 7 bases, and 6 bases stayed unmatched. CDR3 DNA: TGTGCCAGCAGTGCCCGGGACAGGGTGAATGAGCAGTTCTTC. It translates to CASSARDRVNEQFF.

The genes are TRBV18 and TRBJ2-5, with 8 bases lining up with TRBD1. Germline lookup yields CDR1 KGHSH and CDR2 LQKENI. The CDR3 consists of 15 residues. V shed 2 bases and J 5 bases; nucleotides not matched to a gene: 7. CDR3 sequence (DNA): TGTGCCAGCTCACCAAAGGCAGGGGGCCGGGAGACCCAGTACTTC. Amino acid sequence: CASSPKAGGRETQYF.

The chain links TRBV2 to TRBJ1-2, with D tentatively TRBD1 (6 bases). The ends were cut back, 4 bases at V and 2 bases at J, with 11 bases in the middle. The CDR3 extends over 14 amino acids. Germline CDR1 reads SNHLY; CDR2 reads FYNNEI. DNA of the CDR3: TGTGCCAGCAGTGGCCAGGGGCCCAACTATGGCTACACCTTC. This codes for CASSGQGPNYGYTF.

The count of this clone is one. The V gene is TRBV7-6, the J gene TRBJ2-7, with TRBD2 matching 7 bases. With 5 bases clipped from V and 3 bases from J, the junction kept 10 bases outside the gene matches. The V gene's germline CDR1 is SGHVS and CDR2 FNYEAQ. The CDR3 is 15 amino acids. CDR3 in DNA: TGTGCCAGCAGCCTCCGTCCAGCGGGGAACTACGAGCAGTACTTC. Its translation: CASSLRPAGNYEQYF.

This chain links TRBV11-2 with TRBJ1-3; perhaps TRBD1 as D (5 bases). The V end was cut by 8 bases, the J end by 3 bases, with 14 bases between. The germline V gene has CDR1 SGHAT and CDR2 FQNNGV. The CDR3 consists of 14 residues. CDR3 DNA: TGTGCCAGCTTCGGGGGTTATGTTGGAAACACCATATATTTT. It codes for CASFGGYVGNTIYF.

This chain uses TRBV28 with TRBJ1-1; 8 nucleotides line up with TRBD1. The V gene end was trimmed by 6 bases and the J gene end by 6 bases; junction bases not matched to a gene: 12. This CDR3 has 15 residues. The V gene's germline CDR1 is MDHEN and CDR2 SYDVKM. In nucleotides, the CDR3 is TGTGCCAGCAGCTCTGCCGGGACAGGACCTCCTGAAGCTTTCTTT. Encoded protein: CASSSAGTGPPEAFF.

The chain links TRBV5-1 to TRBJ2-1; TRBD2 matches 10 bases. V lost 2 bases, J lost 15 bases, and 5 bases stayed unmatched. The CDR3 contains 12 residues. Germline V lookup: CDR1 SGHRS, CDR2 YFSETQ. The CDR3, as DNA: TGCGCCAGCAGCTTTCCGGGACTAGCGACGTTCTTC. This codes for CASSFPGLATFF. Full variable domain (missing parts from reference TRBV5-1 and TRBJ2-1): KAGVTQTPRYLIKTRGQQVTLSCSPISGHRSVSWYQQTPGQGLQFLFEYFSETQRNKGNFPGRFSGRQFSNSRSEMNVSTLELGDSALYLCASSFPGLATFFGPGTRLTVL.

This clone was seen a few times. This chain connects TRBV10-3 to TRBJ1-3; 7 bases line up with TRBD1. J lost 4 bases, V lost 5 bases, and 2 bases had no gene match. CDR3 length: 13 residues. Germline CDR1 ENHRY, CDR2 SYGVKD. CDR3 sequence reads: CAISTGEGNTIYF. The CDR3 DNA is TGTGCCATCAGTACAGGGGAAGGAAACACCATATATTTT.

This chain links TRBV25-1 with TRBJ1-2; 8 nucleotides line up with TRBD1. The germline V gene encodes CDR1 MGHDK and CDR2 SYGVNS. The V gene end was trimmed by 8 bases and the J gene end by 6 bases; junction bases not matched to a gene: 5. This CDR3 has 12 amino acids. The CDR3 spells CASRTGYDGYTF. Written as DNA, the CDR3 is TGTGCCAGCCGGACAGGGTACGATGGCTACACCTTC.

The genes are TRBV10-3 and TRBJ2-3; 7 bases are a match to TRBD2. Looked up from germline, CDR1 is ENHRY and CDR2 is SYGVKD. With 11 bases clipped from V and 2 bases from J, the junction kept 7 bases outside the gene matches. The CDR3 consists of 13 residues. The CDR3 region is CAAGGGDTDTQYF. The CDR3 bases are TGTGCCGCCGGGGGAGGGGACACAGATACGCAGTATTTT.

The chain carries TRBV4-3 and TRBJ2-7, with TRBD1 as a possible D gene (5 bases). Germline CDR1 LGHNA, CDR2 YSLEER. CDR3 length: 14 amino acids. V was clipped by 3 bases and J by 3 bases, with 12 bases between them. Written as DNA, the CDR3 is TGCGCCAGCAGCCAGTCAACAGGATTCTACGAGCAGTACTTC. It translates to CASSQSTGFYEQYF.

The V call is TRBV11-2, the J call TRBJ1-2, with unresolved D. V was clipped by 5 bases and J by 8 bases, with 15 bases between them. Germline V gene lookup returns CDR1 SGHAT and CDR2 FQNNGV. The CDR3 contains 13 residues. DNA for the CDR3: TGTGCCAGCAGCCCGTGGGGAGGCTCGGGCTACACCTTC. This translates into CASSPWGGSGYTF.

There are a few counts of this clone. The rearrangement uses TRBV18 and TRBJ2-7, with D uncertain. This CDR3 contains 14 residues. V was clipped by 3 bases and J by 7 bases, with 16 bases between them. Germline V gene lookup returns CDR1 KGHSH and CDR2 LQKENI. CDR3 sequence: CASSPFSEQSEQYF. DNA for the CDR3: TGTGCCAGCTCACCTTTTTCTGAACAGTCTGAGCAGTACTTC.

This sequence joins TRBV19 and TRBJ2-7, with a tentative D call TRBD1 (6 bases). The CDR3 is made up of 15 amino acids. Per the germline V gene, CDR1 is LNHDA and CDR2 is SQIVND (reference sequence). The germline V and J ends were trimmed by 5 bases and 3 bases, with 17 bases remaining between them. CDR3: CASSSSGAGGYEQYF. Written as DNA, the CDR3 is TGTGCCAGTAGTTCCTCAGGGGCTGGAGGCTACGAGCAGTACTTC.

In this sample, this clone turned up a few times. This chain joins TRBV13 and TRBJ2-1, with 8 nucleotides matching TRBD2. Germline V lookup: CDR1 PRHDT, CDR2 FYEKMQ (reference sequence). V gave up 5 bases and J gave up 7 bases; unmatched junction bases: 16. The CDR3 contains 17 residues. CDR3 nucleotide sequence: TGTGCCAGCAGCCCCCGCCCGGGACTAGGAATGAAGAATGAGCAGTTCTTC. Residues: CASSPRPGLGMKNEQFF.

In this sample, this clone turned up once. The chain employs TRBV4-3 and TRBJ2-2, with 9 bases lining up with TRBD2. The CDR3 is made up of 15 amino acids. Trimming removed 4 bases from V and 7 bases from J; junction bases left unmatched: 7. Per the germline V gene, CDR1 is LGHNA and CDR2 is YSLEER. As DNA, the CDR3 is TGCGCCAGCAGCCGGCAGACTAGCGGCAACGGGGAGCTGTTTTTT. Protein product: CASSRQTSGNGELFF.

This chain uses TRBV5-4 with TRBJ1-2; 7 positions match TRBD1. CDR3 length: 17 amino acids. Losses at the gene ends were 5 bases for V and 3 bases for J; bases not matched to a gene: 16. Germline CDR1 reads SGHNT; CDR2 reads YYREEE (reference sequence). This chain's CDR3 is CASSPSADRVRDYGYTF. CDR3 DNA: TGTGCCAGCAGTCCCTCCGCCGACAGGGTACGGGACTATGGCTACACCTTC. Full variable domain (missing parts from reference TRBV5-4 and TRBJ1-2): ETGVTQSPTHLIKTRGQQVTLRCSSQSGHNTVSWYQQALGQGPQFIFQYYREEENGRGNFPPRFSGLQFPNYSSELNVNALELDDSALYLCASSPSADRVRDYGYTFGSGTRLTVV.

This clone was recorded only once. CDR3 DNA: TGTGCCAGCAGCTTTAACAGGGGCAATGGCTACACCTTC. Protein sequence: CASSFNRGNGYTF. V is TRBV5-6 and J is TRBJ1-2, with 7 bases matching TRBD1. Germline-derived CDR1 and CDR2 are SGHDT and YYEEEE. The CDR3 spans 13 residues. V trimming: 2 bases; J trimming: 6 bases; junction bases outside the gene matches: 4.

In nucleotides, the CDR3 is TGTGCCAGCGGTAGCGGGAATAGGTACGAGCAGTACTTC. Protein product: CASGSGNRYEQYF. The chain has TRBV6-5 and TRBJ2-7, with TRBD2 matching 8 bases. The CDR3 runs 13 residues. The J segment lost 4 bases and the V segment lost 8 bases, leaving 7 bases of the junction unmatched. CDR1 is MNHEY, CDR2 SVGAGI, per germline.

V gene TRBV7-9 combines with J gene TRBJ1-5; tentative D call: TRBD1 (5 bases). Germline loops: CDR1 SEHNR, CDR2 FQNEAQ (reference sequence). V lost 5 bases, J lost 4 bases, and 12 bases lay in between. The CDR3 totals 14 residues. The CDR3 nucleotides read TGTGCCAGCAGCAAGGTGGGGCGTAATCAGCCCCAGCATTTT. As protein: CASSKVGRNQPQHF.

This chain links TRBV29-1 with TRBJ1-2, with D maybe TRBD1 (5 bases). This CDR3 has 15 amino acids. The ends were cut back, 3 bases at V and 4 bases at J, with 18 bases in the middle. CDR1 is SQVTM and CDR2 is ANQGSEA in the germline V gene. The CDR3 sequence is CSVDPRLTDIYGYTF. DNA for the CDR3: TGCAGCGTTGACCCCAGATTGACAGATATCTATGGCTACACCTTC.

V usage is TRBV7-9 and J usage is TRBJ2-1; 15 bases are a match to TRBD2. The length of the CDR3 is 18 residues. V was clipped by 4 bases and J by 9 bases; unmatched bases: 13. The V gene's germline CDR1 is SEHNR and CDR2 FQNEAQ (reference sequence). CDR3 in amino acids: CASSSPWTSGRGSREQFF. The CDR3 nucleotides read TGTGCCAGCAGCTCCCCTTGGACTAGCGGGAGGGGGTCGCGTGAGCAGTTCTTC.

The chain's CDR3 is CASSLVSGPMNTEAFF. DNA for the CDR3: TGCGCCAGCAGCTTGGTGTCAGGGCCGATGAACACTGAAGCTTTCTTT. The chain carries TRBV5-1 and TRBJ1-1; D may be TRBD1 (5 bases). This CDR3 has 16 amino acids. CDR1 is SGHRS, CDR2 YFSETQ, per germline. V dropped 0 bases and J dropped 0 bases, with 12 bases sitting between them.

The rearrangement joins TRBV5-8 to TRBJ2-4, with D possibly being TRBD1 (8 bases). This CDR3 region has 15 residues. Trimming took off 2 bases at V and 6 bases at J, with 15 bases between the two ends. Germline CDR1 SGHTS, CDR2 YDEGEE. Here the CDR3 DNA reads TGTGCCAGCAGCTTCGGGGGGACAGGAGGAAACATTCAGTACTTC. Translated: CASSFGGTGGNIQYF.